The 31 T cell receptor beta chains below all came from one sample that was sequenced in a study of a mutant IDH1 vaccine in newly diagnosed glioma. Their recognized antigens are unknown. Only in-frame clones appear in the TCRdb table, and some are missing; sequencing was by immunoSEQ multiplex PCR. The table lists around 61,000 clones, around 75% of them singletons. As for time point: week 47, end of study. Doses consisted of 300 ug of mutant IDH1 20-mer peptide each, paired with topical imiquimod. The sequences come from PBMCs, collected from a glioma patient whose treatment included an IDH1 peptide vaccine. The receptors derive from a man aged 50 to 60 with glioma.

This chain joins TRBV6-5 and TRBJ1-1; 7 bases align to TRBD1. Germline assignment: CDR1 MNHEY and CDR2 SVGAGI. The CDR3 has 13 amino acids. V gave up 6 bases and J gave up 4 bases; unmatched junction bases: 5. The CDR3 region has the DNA TGTGCCAGCAGCCGACAGGGAATCACTGAAGCTTTCTTT. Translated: CASSRQGITEAFF.

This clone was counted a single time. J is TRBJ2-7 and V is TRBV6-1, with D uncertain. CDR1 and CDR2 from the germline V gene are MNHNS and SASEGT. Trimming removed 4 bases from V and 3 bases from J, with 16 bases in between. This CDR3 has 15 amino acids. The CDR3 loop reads CASSGPGPHYYEQYF. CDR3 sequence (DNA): TGTGCCAGCAGTGGGCCCGGACCACACTACTACGAGCAGTACTTC.

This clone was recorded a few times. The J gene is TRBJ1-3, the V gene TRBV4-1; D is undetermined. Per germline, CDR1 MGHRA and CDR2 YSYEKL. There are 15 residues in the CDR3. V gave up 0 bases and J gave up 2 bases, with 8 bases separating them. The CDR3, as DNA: TGCGCCAGCAGCCAAGATGGGTGGACTGGAAACACCATATATTTT. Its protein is CASSQDGWTGNTIYF.

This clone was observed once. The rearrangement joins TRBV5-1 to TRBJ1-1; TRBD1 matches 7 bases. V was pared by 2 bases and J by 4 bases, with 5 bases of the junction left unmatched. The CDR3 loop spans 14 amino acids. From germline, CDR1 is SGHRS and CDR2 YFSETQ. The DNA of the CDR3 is TGCGCCAGCAGCTTAAACAGGGGAGGCACTGAAGCTTTCTTT. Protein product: CASSLNRGGTEAFF. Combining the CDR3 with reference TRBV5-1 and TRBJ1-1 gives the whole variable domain KAGVTQTPRYLIKTRGQQVTLSCSPISGHRSVSWYQQTPGQGLQFLFEYFSETQRNKGNFPGRFSGRQFSNSRSEMNVSTLELGDSALYLCASSLNRGGTEAFFGQGTRLTVV.

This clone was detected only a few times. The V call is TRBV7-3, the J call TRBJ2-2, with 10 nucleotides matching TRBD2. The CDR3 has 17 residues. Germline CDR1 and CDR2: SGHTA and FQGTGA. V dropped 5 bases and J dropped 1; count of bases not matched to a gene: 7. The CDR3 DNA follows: TGTGCCAGCAGCCCAGTAAGACTAGCGGGGAACACCGGGGAGCTGTTTTTT. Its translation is CASSPVRLAGNTGELFF.

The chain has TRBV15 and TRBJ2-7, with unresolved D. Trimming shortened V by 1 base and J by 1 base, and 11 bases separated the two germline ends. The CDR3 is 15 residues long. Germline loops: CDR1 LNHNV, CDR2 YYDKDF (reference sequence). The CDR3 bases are TGTGCCACCAGCAGAGTGACGCAGGTTTCCTACGAGCAGTACTTC. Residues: CATSRVTQVSYEQYF. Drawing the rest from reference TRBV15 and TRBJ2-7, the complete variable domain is DAMVIQNPRYQVTQFGKPVTLSCSQTLNHNVMYWYQQKSSQAPKLLFHYYDKDFNNEADTPDNFQSRRPNTSFCFLDIRSPGLGDTAMYLCATSRVTQVSYEQYFGPGTRLTVT.

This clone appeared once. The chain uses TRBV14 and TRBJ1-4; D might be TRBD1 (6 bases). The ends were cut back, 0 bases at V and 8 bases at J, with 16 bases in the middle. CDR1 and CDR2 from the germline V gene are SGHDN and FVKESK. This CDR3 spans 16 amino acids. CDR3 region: CASSQDRGGAAEKLFF. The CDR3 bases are TGTGCCAGCAGCCAAGACAGAGGGGGGGCTGCGGAAAAACTGTTTTTT.

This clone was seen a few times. CDR3 sequence: CAWSPGQSSQPQHF. In DNA form, the CDR3 reads TGTGCCTGGAGTCCGGGACAGTCAAGTCAGCCCCAGCATTTT. The genes are TRBV30 and TRBJ1-5, with TRBD1 identical over 7 bases. The V gene end was trimmed by 2 bases and the J gene end by 6 bases; junction bases not matched to a gene: 7. The CDR3 runs to 14 residues. Germline V gene lookup returns CDR1 GTSNPN and CDR2 SVGIG (reference sequence).

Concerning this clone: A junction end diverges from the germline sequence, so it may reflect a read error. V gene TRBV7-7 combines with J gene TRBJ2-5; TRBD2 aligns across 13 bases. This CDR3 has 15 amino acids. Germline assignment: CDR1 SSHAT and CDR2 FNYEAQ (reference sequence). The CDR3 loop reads CASSLLAGGRETQYF. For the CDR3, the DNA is TGTGCTAGCAGTCTACTAGCGGGGGGGCGAGAGACCCAGTACTTC.

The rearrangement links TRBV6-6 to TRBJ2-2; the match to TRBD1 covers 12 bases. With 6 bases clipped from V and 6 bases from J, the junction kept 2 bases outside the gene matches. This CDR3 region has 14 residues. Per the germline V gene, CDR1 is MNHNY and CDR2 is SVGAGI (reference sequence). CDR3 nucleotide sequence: TGTGCCAGCAGGGGGACAGGGGGCCCCGGGGAGCTGTTTTTT. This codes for CASRGTGGPGELFF.

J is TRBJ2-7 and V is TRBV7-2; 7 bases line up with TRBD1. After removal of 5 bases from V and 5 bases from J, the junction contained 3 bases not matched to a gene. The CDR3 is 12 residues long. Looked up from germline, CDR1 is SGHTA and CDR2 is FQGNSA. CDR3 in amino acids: CASSPDRDEQYF. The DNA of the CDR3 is TGTGCCAGCAGCCCCGACAGGGACGAGCAGTACTTC.

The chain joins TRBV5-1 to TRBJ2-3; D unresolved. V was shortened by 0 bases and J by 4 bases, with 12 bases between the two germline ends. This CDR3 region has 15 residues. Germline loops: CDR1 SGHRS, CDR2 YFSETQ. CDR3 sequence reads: CASSLVGSFPDTQYF. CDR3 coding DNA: TGCGCCAGCAGCTTGGTAGGTAGCTTCCCAGATACGCAGTATTTT.

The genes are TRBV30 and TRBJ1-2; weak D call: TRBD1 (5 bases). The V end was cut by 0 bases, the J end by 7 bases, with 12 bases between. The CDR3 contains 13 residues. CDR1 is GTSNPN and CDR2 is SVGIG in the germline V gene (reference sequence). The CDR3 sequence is CAWSVSRDGGYTF. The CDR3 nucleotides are TGTGCCTGGAGTGTTAGCAGGGATGGTGGCTACACCTTC.

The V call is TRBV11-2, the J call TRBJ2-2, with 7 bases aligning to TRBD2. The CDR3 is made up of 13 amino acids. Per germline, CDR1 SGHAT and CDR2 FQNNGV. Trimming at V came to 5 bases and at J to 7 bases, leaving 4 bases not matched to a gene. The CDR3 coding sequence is TGTGCCAGCAGCCCCCGCGGGGGCGGGGAGCTGTTTTTT. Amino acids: CASSPRGGGELFF. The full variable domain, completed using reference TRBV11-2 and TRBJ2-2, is EAGVAQSPRYKIIEKRQSVAFWCNPISGHATLYWYQQILGQGPKLLIQFQNNGVVDDSQLPKDRFSAERLKGVDSTLKIQPAKLEDSAVYLCASSPRGGGELFFGEGSRLTVL.

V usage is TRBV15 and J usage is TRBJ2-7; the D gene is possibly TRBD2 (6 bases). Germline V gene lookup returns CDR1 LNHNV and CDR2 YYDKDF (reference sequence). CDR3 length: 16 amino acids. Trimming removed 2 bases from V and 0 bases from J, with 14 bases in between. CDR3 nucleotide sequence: TGTGCCACCAGCAGACTCCGGGACGGGAGCTCCTACGAGCAGTACTTC. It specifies CATSRLRDGSSYEQYF. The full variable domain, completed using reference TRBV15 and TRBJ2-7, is DAMVIQNPRYQVTQFGKPVTLSCSQTLNHNVMYWYQQKSSQAPKLLFHYYDKDFNNEADTPDNFQSRRPNTSFCFLDIRSPGLGDTAMYLCATSRLRDGSSYEQYFGPGTRLTVT.

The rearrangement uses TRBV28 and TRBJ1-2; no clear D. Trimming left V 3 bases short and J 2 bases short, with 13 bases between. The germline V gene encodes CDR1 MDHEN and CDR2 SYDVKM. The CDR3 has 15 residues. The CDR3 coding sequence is TGTGCCAGCAGTTTCCTCCTAACGCGGAACTATGGCTACACCTTC. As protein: CASSFLLTRNYGYTF.

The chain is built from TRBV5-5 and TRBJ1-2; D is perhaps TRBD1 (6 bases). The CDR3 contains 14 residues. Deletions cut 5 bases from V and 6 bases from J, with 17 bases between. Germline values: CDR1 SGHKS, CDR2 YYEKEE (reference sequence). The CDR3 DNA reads TGTGCCAGCAGTACCAAGGGGGGGAGAGATGGCTACACCTTC. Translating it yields CASSTKGGRDGYTF.

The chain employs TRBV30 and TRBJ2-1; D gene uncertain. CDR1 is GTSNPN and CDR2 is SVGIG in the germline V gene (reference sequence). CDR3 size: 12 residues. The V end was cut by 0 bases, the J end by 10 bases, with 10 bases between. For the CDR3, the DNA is TGTGCCTGGAGTGTCTCCGTGGACGAGCAGTTCTTC. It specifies CAWSVSVDEQFF.

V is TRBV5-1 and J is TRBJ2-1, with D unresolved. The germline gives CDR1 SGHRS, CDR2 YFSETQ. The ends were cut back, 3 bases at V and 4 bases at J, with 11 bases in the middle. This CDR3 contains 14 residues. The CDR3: CASSSMGGYNEQFF. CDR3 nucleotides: TGCGCCAGCAGCTCGATGGGCGGATACAATGAGCAGTTCTTC.

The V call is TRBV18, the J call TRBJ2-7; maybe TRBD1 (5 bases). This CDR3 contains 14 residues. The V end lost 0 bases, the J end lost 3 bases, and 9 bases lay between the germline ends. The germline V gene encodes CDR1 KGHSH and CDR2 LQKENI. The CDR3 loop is CASSPPGARYEQYF. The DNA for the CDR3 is TGTGCCAGCTCACCACCAGGGGCTCGCTACGAGCAGTACTTC.

The CDR3 here is CASRRGEAFTEAFF. The CDR3 DNA sequence: TGTGCCAGTCGCCGCGGGGAGGCCTTCACTGAAGCTTTCTTT. The J gene is TRBJ1-1, the V gene TRBV19; D is undetermined. The germline V and J ends were trimmed by 8 bases and 4 bases, with 17 bases remaining between them. Per germline, CDR1 LNHDA and CDR2 SQIVND (reference sequence). The CDR3 length is 14 residues.

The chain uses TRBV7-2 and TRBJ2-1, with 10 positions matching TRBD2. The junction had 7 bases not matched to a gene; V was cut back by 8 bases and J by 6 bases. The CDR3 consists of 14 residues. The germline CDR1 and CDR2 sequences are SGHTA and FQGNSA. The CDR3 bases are TGTGCCAGCTGTCCAGCGGGGGGGACCAATGAGCAGTTCTTC. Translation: CASCPAGGTNEQFF.

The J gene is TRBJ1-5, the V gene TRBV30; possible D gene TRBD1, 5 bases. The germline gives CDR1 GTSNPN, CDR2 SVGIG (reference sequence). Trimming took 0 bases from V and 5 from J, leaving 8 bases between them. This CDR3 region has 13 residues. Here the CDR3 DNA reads TGTGCCTGGAGTGTACGGGGGGATCAGCCCCAGCATTTT. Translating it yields CAWSVRGDQPQHF.

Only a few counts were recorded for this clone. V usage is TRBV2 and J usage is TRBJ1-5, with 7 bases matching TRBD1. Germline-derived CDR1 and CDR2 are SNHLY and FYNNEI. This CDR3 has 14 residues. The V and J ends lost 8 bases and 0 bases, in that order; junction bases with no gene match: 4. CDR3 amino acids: CASGGQYSNQPQHF. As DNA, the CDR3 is TGTGCCAGCGGGGGACAGTATAGCAATCAGCCCCAGCATTTT. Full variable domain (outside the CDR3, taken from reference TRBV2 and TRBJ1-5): EPEVTQTPSHQVTQMGQEVILRCVPISNHLYFYWYRQILGQKVEFLVSFYNNEISEKSEIFDDQFSVERPDGSNFTLKIRSTKLEDSAMYFCASGGQYSNQPQHFGDGTRLSIL.

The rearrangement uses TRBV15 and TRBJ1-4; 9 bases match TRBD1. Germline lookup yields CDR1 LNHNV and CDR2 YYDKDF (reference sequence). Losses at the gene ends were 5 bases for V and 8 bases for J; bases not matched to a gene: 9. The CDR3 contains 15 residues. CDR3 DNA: TGTGCCACCAGCGGGGAGGACAGGGGAGAGGAAAAACTGTTTTTT. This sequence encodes CATSGEDRGEEKLFF.

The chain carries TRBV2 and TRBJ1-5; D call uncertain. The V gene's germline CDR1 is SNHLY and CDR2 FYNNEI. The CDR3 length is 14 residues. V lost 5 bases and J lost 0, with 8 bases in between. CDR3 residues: CASSTGSSNQPQHF. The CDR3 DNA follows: TGTGCCAGCAGTACGGGGTCTAGCAATCAGCCCCAGCATTTT.

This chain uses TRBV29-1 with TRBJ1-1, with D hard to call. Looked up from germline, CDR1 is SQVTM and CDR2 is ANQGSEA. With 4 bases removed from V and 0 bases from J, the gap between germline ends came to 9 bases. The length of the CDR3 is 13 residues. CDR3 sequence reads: CSVVGRLNTEAFF. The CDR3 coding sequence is TGCAGCGTTGTAGGCAGATTGAACACTGAAGCTTTCTTT.

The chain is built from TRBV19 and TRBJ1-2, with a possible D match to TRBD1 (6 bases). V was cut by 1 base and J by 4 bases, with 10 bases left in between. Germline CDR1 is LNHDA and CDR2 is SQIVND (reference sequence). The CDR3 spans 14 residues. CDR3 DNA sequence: TGTGCCAGTAGTATAGGACAGGCCTTCTATGGCTACACCTTC. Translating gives CASSIGQAFYGYTF.

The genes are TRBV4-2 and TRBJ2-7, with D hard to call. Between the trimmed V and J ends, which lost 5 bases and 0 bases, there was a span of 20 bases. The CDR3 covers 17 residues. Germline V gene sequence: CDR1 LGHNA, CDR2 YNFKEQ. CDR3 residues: CASSDRGVQDNSYEQYF. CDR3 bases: TGTGCCAGCAGCGATCGAGGAGTGCAGGATAACTCCTACGAGCAGTACTTC.

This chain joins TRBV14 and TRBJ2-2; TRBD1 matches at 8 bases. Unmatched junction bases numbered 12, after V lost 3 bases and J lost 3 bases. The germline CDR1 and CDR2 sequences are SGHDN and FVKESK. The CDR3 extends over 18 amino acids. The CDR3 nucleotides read TGTGCCAGCAGCCACTTCTTACCGGGACAGGCCGACACCGGGGAGCTGTTTTTT. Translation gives CASSHFLPGQADTGELFF.

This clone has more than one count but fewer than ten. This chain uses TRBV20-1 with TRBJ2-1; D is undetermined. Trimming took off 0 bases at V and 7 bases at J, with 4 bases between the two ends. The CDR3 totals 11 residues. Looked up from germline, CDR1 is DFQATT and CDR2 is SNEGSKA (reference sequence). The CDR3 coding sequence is TGCAGTGCTAGAGATGGGAATGAGCAGTTCTTC. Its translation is CSARDGNEQFF.